This record covers a single T cell receptor beta chain. What this receptor recognizes is not known. No base qualities exist here, and no much larger clone lies one base off it. These data originate in a study of blood T cell repertoires in COVID-19 (dated by TCRdb to about 2020). With respect to the entire study: The collaborator samples originated in the United States, Italy and Spain and spanned the acute and convalescent phases of COVID-19. The material from the prospective study consisted of cDNA or gDNA derived from T cells, B-cell-depleted T cells, or PBMCs. Deeply sampled blood TCRbeta repertoires from subjects exposed to, actively infected with, or recovered from COVID-19 were included in the dataset. A freely available public database, intended as a resource for researchers studying the immune response to SARS-CoV-2, is where the repertoires were released. Samples were obtained from the ongoing ImmuneRACE study (first 160 participants) and from roughly 1,300 subjects provided by 6 global collaborators. The sample metadata nearly always contained a de-identified subject ID, COVID-19 status, age in years and sex. Where HLA class I and class II types were available, the types were taken from metadata supplied by the sample provider, not from assay-based typing.

Paper-wide results and their limitations: Clinical and demographic metadata were provided uncurated, with the amount varying by source and participant.

The immunoSEQ Assay, a bias-controlled multiplex PCR, was used to amplify TCRbeta CDR3 regions from genomic DNA. In the original analysis: Nucleated cell counts per sample were estimated from amplification of reference gene primers within the assay. To quantify the absolute abundance of each unique TCRbeta CDR3 rearrangement, sequence reads were collapsed and filtered. For each sample, productive Simpson clonality was calculated by taking the square root of Simpson's diversity index across productive rearrangements. TCRdb limited this immuneACCESS table to in-frame rearrangements with V and J called. A share of clones is missing; checked studies link under half to unresolved V genes, and the rest is unexplained. The D gene and trimming were derived from the DNA, and the V and J assignments and clone size from that table. This sample holds around 110,000 clones; about 70% were observed only once. The top ten clonotypes cover approximately 0.9% of the sample.

The CDR3 goes from the cysteine to the phenylalanine over 14 residues. Just the 42-base CDR3 DNA is kept, in frame starting at base 1. From V the trimming removes 5 bases and from J it removes 4 bases, while the gene matches leave 7 bases of the junction unaccounted for. The CDR1 and CDR2 encoded by the germline V gene are MDHEN and SYDVKM. Whole blood was collected in K2EDTA tubes by collaborating institutions according to the institutions' own protocols. For TCRbeta analysis, collaborators shipped samples in one of three forms: frozen whole blood, isolated PBMCs, or DNA extracted from either of those sample types.

The sequenced sample was peripheral blood. This chain joins TRBV28 to TRBJ2-5; a stretch of 7 junction bases matches TRBD1. The clonotype originates from a human donor with acute or convalescent COVID-19. The donor label of this sample is uncertain. The nucleotides are TGTGCCAGCAGTACAAGACAGGGTCGAGAGACCCAGTACTTC. Its product reads: CASSTRQGRETQYF.